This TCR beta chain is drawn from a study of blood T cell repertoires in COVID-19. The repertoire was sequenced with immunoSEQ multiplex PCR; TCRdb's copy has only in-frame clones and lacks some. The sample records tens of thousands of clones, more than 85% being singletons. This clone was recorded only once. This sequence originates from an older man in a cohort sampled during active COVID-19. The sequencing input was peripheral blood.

For the CDR3, the DNA is TGTGCCAGCAGCCCCACGGGGAGCGGGAGAGTTGATGAGCAGTTCTTC. Its translation is CASSPTGSGRVDEQFF. The chain links TRBV7-9 to TRBJ2-1; 8 bases line up with TRBD2. Germline V lookup: CDR1 SEHNR, CDR2 FQNEAQ (reference sequence). The CDR3 has 16 amino acids. The junction had 14 bases not matched to a gene; V was cut back by 5 bases and J by 8 bases.